A selection of T cell receptor beta chains follows, all from one sample in a study of beta chain features in type 1 diabetes. TCRdb's copy holds only in-frame clones and misses some; the assay was immunoSEQ multiplex PCR. The sample includes around 180,000 clones, 7.8% of them seen just once. Sequencing input: central memory CD4+ T cells from blood. These receptors all come from a woman in her 40s with type 1 diabetes. Each CDR3 is given with its conserved first and last residue. D genes are given only for firm matches. Size is omitted from some rows. Given values are once, few, many or a class for expanded clones.

cdr3_nt	cdr3_aa	clone_size	v_call	j_call	d_call
TGTGCCAGCAGCTTATGGGACAGGGAGGAGACCCAGTACTTC	CASSLWDREETQYF	.	TRBV7-2	TRBJ2-5	TRBD1
TGTGCCAGCAGTTCTAGACAGGGTCGGAGTGAAGCTTTCTTT	CASSSRQGRSEAFF	.	TRBV7-2	TRBJ1-1	TRBD1
TGTGCCAGCAGCTTAATCCCAGCCTACGAGCAGTACTTC	CASSLIPAYEQYF	.	TRBV7-2	TRBJ2-7	.
TGTGCCAGCAGCTTAGTTCTGGACAGGCCCCTCGGCTACACCTTC	CASSLVLDRPLGYTF	few	TRBV7-9	TRBJ1-2	TRBD1
TGTGCCAGCTCTCTCGACAGGGGAAGGAATGAAAAACTGTTTTTT	CASSLDRGRNEKLFF	few	TRBV18	TRBJ1-4	TRBD1
TGTGCCAGCAGTTACTCGGGACAGGGTGGTAAAAACATTCAGTACTTC	CASSYSGQGGKNIQYF	.	TRBV6-5	TRBJ2-4	TRBD1
TGTGCCAGCAGCCAGCCGGGACAGGGCCCTCAGCCCCAGCATTTT	CASSQPGQGPQPQHF	.	TRBV4-2	TRBJ1-5	TRBD1
TGTGCCACCAGCAGAGATAGGGGCAGTTACTATGGCTACACCTTC	CATSRDRGSYYGYTF	.	TRBV15	TRBJ1-2	.
TGTGCCAGCAGTTCCTCGCCAGGGATCGCGCAGTATTTT	CASSSSPGIAQYF	few	TRBV28	TRBJ2-3	.
TGTGCCAGCTCACCAGACAGGGTACCCCTTGAAGCTTTCTTT	CASSPDRVPLEAFF	few	TRBV18	TRBJ1-1	TRBD1
TGTGCCAGCAGCCAGGGTCGAGGGAACGAAAAACTGTTTTTT	CASSQGRGNEKLFF	few	TRBV4-2	TRBJ1-4	.
TGTGCCAGCAGCTTAGCCCCCCAGTTAGCCAAAAACATTCAGTACTTC	CASSLAPQLAKNIQYF	few	TRBV7-2	TRBJ2-4	.
TGTGCCAGTCAACGGACATTCAATGAAAAACTGTTTTTT	CASQRTFNEKLFF	few	TRBV19	TRBJ1-4	.
TGTGCCAGCAGCCCCGGGAAGGCGCAGGGGGCGACTGGGGCCAACGTCCTGACTTTC	CASSPGKAQGATGANVLTF	few	TRBV5-4	TRBJ2-6	TRBD1
TGTGCCAGCAGCCGGTTACCGAACACTGAAGCTTTCTTT	CASSRLPNTEAFF	.	TRBV7-9	TRBJ1-1	.
TGTGCCAGCAGTGTCCGCTCTGGAAACACCATATATTTT	CASSVRSGNTIYF	few	TRBV2	TRBJ1-3	.
TGTGCCAGCAGCTTAGGGGGCACGACTGAAGCTTTCTTT	CASSLGGTTEAFF	.	TRBV11-2	TRBJ1-1	.
TGTGCCAGCAGCTTAGCAGGAGGACTGCGTGGCTATGGCTACACCTTC	CASSLAGGLRGYGYTF	few	TRBV7-2	TRBJ1-2	.
TGTGCCAGCAGTGACCCGGGACTAGCGAGATACAATGAGCAGTTCTTC	CASSDPGLARYNEQFF	few	TRBV2	TRBJ2-1	TRBD2
TGTGCCAGCAGCTTAGTAGCAGGGGGGAGCAATCAGCCCCAGCATTTT	CASSLVAGGSNQPQHF	few	TRBV7-2	TRBJ1-5	TRBD1
TGTGCCAGCAGCATCGAGTTTGCAGGCAGCACCCAGTACTTC	CASSIEFAGSTQYF	many	TRBV7-9	TRBJ2-5	.
TGCGCCAGCAGCCAAGATCGGCAGGGGATTTACAATGAGCAGTTCTTC	CASSQDRQGIYNEQFF	.	TRBV4-1	TRBJ2-1	.
TGTGCCAGTAGTATAAGGGCGGGGGAAGAGACCCAGTACTTC	CASSIRAGEETQYF	few	TRBV19	TRBJ2-5	TRBD2
TGCGCCAGCAGCCAAGATTCGGCAGGGCCCTATGGCTACACCTTC	CASSQDSAGPYGYTF	few	TRBV4-3	TRBJ1-2	.
TGCGCCAGCCGACTAGACCTACGGACCTACAATGAGCAGTTCTTC	CASRLDLRTYNEQFF	many	TRBV5-1	TRBJ2-1	.